This paragraph reports one T cell receptor (beta chain). The data stem from a study of blood T cell repertoires in COVID-19. Study background: T cells, B-cell-depleted T cells, or PBMCs provided the cDNA or gDNA that served as material.

The V and J ends lost 5 bases and 7 bases, in that order; junction bases with no gene match: 8. The CDR3 totals 15 residues. CDR1 and CDR2 from the germline V gene are SGHAT and FQNNGV. Authors' data handling: Estimation of nucleated cell counts relied on the amplification of reference gene primers. Assay: immunoSEQ multiplex PCR; the TCRdb copy retains only in-frame clones and omits some. The V and J calls and the clone size are those of that table, but D and trimming were determined from the DNA. Of about 170,000 clones in the sample, approximately 86% are singletons; the top ten hold 1% to 1.5%. Source material: peripheral blood. The TCR sequence derives from a man between 60 and 70 years old who had recovered from COVID-19. The chain employs TRBV11-2 and TRBJ1-6; 7 bases match TRBD1. CDR3 residues: CASSDAGTENSPLHF. CDR3 DNA: TGTGCCAGCAGCGACGCCGGGACAGAAAATTCACCCCTCCACTTT.